This T cell receptor beta chain originates from a study of technical replicates of blood from a handful of donors. V shed 2 bases and J shed 0 bases, with 4 bases lying between them. The CDR3 is made up of 13 amino acids. CDR1 is SGHDN, CDR2 FVKESK, per germline. Sequenced by immunoSEQ multiplex PCR; TCRdb stores in-frame clones only, minus some. The sample records over 55,000 clones, about 89% being singletons. The TCR was taken from a human donor in good health. Some clones in this sample may be carry-over from other donors' samples. The chain links TRBV14 to TRBJ1-1; D is unresolved. Input material: PBMCs. CDR3 in amino acids: CASSQYLNTEAFF. The DNA of the CDR3 is TGTGCCAGCAGCCAATATTTGAACACTGAAGCTTTCTTT.